A selection of T cell receptor beta chains follows, all from one sample in a study of T cells in localized non-small cell lung cancer. Some clones are missing from TCRdb's copy, which holds only in-frame ones; the method was immunoSEQ multiplex PCR. In the table there are under 1,500 clones, 38% of which are singletons. Sequencing was performed on lung tumor tissue, taken before any cancer treatment. These receptors were collected from a male donor at least 60 years old with stage II squamous cell lung carcinoma. The CDR3 runs from the conserved cysteine through the conserved F or W. D genes are given only for firm matches. The size of a clone is reported for some rows only, either as once, few or many, or as a class for expanded clones.

J: TRBJ2-7; D: TRBD2; size: -; V: TRBV15; DNA: TGTGCCACCAGCAGAGATGAAGCGGGAGTAGCCGAGCAGTACTTC; CDR3: CATSRDEAGVAEQYF
J: TRBJ1-4; D: TRBD1; size: -; V: TRBV19; DNA: TGTGCCAGTAGCCGGGACAGGAGTAATGAAAAACTGTTTTTT; CDR3: CASSRDRSNEKLFF
J: TRBJ2-5; D: -; size: -; V: TRBV19; DNA: TGTGCCAGTAGTATTCAGCCCGAGACCCAGTACTTC; CDR3: CASSIQPETQYF
J: TRBJ2-2; D: -; size: -; V: TRBV29-1; DNA: TGCAGCGTTGAACCCAGGGTTACCACCGGGGAGCTGTTTTTT; CDR3: CSVEPRVTTGELFF
J: TRBJ1-2; D: -; size: -; V: TRBV28; DNA: TGTGCCAGCAGTAGGACCGGGGCAGGGAACTATGGCTACACCTTC; CDR3: CASSRTGAGNYGYTF
J: TRBJ1-5; D: TRBD1; size: few; V: TRBV19; DNA: TGTGCCAGTAGTATAAGGCGGACAGGGATTAATAGCAATCAGCCCCAGCATTTT; CDR3: CASSIRRTGINSNQPQHF
J: TRBJ2-2; D: -; size: -; V: TRBV19; DNA: TGTGCCAGTAGTTCCCAGCCCCCCGGGGAGCTGTTTTTT; CDR3: CASSSQPPGELFF
J: TRBJ2-2; D: -; size: -; V: TRBV6-8; DNA: TGTGCCAGCAGTTACTCGTGGCAGGGGCCCGGGGAGCTGTTTTTT; CDR3: CASSYSWQGPGELFF
J: TRBJ1-1; D: -; size: few; V: TRBV18; DNA: TGTGCCAGCTCGCCTACTCCGGGACAGAACACTGAAGCTTTCTTT; CDR3: CASSPTPGQNTEAFF
J: TRBJ2-4; D: -; size: -; V: TRBV6-8; DNA: TGTGCCAGCATGATCACAGGAGCCAAAAACATTCAGTACTTC; CDR3: CASMITGAKNIQYF
J: TRBJ2-7; D: -; size: few; V: TRBV9; DNA: TGTGCCAGCAGCGTCAGAGACAGGTCCTACGAGCAGTACTTC; CDR3: CASSVRDRSYEQYF
J: TRBJ1-2; D: -; size: medium-sized; V: TRBV9; DNA: TGTGCCAGCAGTGTAGAGGGGCCAACCTATGGCTACACCTTC; CDR3: CASSVEGPTYGYTF
J: TRBJ2-7; D: -; size: -; V: TRBV9; DNA: TGTGCCAGCAGTCAATCGGACTGGAGCTACGAGCAGTACTTC; CDR3: CASSQSDWSYEQYF
J: TRBJ1-2; D: -; size: medium-sized; V: TRBV6-8; DNA: TGTGCCAGCAGTTACACCTTTGAAAGCGGCTACACCTTC; CDR3: CASSYTFESGYTF
J: TRBJ2-5; D: TRBD2; size: once; V: TRBV15; DNA: TGTGCCACCAGCAGAGGACCGTCGGGAGGGCCTCAAGAGACCCAGTACTTC; CDR3: CATSRGPSGGPQETQYF
J: TRBJ2-7; D: -; size: large; V: TRBV28; DNA: TGTGCCAGCAGTCCACTAGCCACAGGGGCGCGAATCTACGAGCAGTACTTC; CDR3: CASSPLATGARIYEQYF
J: TRBJ1-1; D: -; size: -; V: TRBV7-2; DNA: TGTGCCAGCAGCCACGGAATGAACACTGAAGCTTTCTTT; CDR3: CASSHGMNTEAFF
J: TRBJ2-1; D: -; size: once; V: TRBV19; DNA: TGTGCCAGTAGTCCCTGGGAAGGCGCGGGCAATGAGCAGTTCTTC; CDR3: CASSPWEGAGNEQFF
J: TRBJ1-5; D: TRBD1; size: medium-sized; V: TRBV11-3; DNA: TGTGCCAGCAGCCAAGTTGACAGGGGCAATCAGCCCCAGCATTTT; CDR3: CASSQVDRGNQPQHF
J: TRBJ1-2; D: TRBD1; size: -; V: TRBV28; DNA: TGTGCCAGCAGTTCTCCGGGACAGGGCGTCTATGGCTACACCTTC; CDR3: CASSSPGQGVYGYTF
J: TRBJ1-3; D: -; size: few; V: TRBV9; DNA: TGTGCCAGCAGCCGCGGGACTCCACTCAAGGGAAACACCATATATTTT; CDR3: CASSRGTPLKGNTIYF
J: TRBJ2-1; D: TRBD2; size: large; V: TRBV19; DNA: TGTGCCAGTAGTATATCCGGGACGAGAAGGACTAGCTGGTTAGAGCAGTTCTTC; CDR3: CASSISGTRRTSWLEQFF
J: TRBJ2-4; D: -; size: few; V: TRBV6-8; DNA: TGTGCCAGCACCAGCTTGTCGGTGACCAAAAACATTCAGTACTTC; CDR3: CASTSLSVTKNIQYF
J: TRBJ2-7; D: -; size: -; V: TRBV19; DNA: TGTGCCAGTAGTATGGCGGCAGATTCCTACGAGCAGTACTTC; CDR3: CASSMAADSYEQYF
J: TRBJ2-1; D: -; size: -; V: TRBV29-1; DNA: TGCAGCGCAACCCGGGGCGGGGCCAATGAGCAGTTCTTC; CDR3: CSATRGGANEQFF
J: TRBJ1-1; D: -; size: few; V: TRBV11-3; DNA: TGTGCCAGCAGCTTAATGGGGGGTTTGAACACTGAAGCTTTCTTT; CDR3: CASSLMGGLNTEAFF
J: TRBJ1-5; D: -; size: -; V: TRBV1; DNA: TGCGCCAGCGCCTCTAGGGGTGGTCAGCCCCAGCATTTT; CDR3: CASASRGGQPQHF
J: TRBJ1-4; D: -; size: few; V: TRBV11-3; DNA: TGTGCCAGCAGCTTCCCCTCGACAACTAATGAAAAACTGTTTTTT; CDR3: CASSFPSTTNEKLFF
J: TRBJ2-2; D: -; size: hyperexpanded; V: TRBV11-3; DNA: TGTGCCAGCAGCTTGGGATGGGTTGACACCGGGGAGCTGTTTTTT; CDR3: CASSLGWVDTGELFF
J: TRBJ2-7; D: TRBD2; size: few; V: TRBV6-8; DNA: TGTGCCAGCAGGAATCTAGCGGGAGGGTCCTACGAGCAGTACTTC; CDR3: CASRNLAGGSYEQYF
J: TRBJ1-5; D: -; size: -; V: TRBV19; DNA: TGTGCCAGTAGTATTTACCCTCCGGTAGGTCAGCCCCAGCATTTT; CDR3: CASSIYPPVGQPQHF
J: TRBJ2-7; D: TRBD1; size: few; V: TRBV19; DNA: TGTGCCAGTAGTAAGACAGGGGAGAACGAGCAGTACTTC; CDR3: CASSKTGENEQYF
J: TRBJ2-3; D: -; size: medium-sized; V: TRBV11-3; DNA: TGTGCCAGCAGTCAACCGATGAGGAGCACAGATACGCAGTATTTT; CDR3: CASSQPMRSTDTQYF
J: TRBJ2-7; D: -; size: -; V: TRBV9; DNA: TGTGCCAGCAGTGAACAGGGCTACGAGCAGTACTTC; CDR3: CASSEQGYEQYF